The subject of this entry is one TCR beta chain. Its target is not known. These data originate in a study of T cell repertoires in cytomegalovirus infection. Trimming left V 1 base short and J 3 bases short, with 9 bases between. The CDR3 has 14 amino acids. Germline V lookup: CDR1 SGHAT, CDR2 FQNNGV. Each CDR3 protein is one row after TCRdb ran MiXCR on the reads. Among roughly 570,000 distinct CDR3 sequences listed, roughly 42% were seen once. This receptor was obtained from a human donor in good health (CMV status not recorded). Some clones in this sample may be carry-over from other donors' samples. The gene calls are TRBV11-2 and TRBJ1-1; D uncertain. The sample was cultured PBMCs, taken from culture after CMV antigen stimulation. The CDR3, as DNA: TGTGCCAGCAGCTTAGCCCCCGGGGACACTGAAGCTTTCTTT. Protein: CASSLAPGDTEAFF.